This record covers a single T cell receptor beta chain. The assay was immunoSEQ multiplex PCR, and TCRdb's table has in-frame clones only and misses some. The sample holds some 250,000 clones, about 92% seen once. After removal of 6 bases from V and 5 bases from J, the junction contained 8 bases not matched to a gene. There are 14 residues in the CDR3. Per the germline V gene, CDR1 is MNHEY and CDR2 is SMNVEV (reference sequence). The sample comes from a study of cytomegalovirus exposure and HLA in healthy donors. The J gene is TRBJ2-5, the V gene TRBV27, with TRBD1 identical over 8 bases. Material for sequencing was PBMCs. This TCR derives from a woman in her 30s in good health and CMV-seronegative. CDR3: CASSGQGSWETQYF. The DNA of the CDR3 is TGTGCCAGCAGCGGACAGGGATCGTGGGAGACCCAGTACTTC.